This T cell receptor (beta chain) was obtained from a study of cytomegalovirus exposure and HLA in healthy donors. Assay used: immunoSEQ multiplex PCR; TCRdb lists only in-frame clones, some missing. Seen here are about 200,000 clones, approximately 78% observed once, and the top ten hold around 1.2%. Regarding this clone: What it binds is not known.

Germline loops: CDR1 SSHAT, CDR2 FNYEAQ (reference sequence). V dropped 1 base and J dropped 7 bases, with 7 bases sitting between them. This CDR3 is 13 amino acids long. Regarding the study as a whole: Confirmation in vitro established that a few CMV-associated chains were specific for CMV antigens. Cytomegalovirus association was listed for approximately 160 TCR beta chains. Across donors, most TCRs were seen rarely, yet some public ones were widespread. Diagnosis of cytomegalovirus status made by the classifier reportedly showed high specificity and sensitivity.

The sequencing input was PBMCs. The source is a woman aged 25 to 39 in good health and CMV-seronegative. V is TRBV7-7 and J is TRBJ2-2, with D perhaps matching TRBD1 (5 bases). Here the CDR3 DNA reads TGTGCCAGCAGCTTAGAGGGGTTCGGGGAGCTGTTTTTT. Translating gives CASSLEGFGELFF.